Presented here are 32 T cell receptor beta chains from one specimen sequenced in a study of CD8 T cells in Susac syndrome. Reverse transcription of about 0.45 to 1 ug RNA was performed with random hexamers. TCRdb processed the immunoSEQ multiplex PCR reads anew with MiXCR; each CDR3 protein has one entry. The data show 170,000 or so distinct CDR3 sequences, approximately 95% seen once. The sequenced sample consisted of CD4+ T cells from PBMCs. The receptors come from a human donor with Susac syndrome.

V usage is TRBV24-1 and J usage is TRBJ2-1; TRBD2 matches 7 bases. J was trimmed by 8 bases and V by 7 bases; bases with no gene match: 4. The length of the CDR3 is 12 residues. Germline V gives CDR1 KGHDR, CDR2 SFDVKD. In DNA form, the CDR3 reads TGTGCCACCAGCGGGGGAGGGGATGAGCAGTTCTTC. Protein sequence: CATSGGGDEQFF.

The chain couples TRBV29-1 to TRBJ1-2; no clear D gene. V was clipped by 5 bases and J by 2 bases, with 9 bases between them. CDR1 SQVTM and CDR2 ANQGSEA come from the germline V gene. The CDR3 is made up of 12 amino acids. Here the CDR3 DNA reads TGCAGCGTTCAAACGGGGAACTATGGCTACACCTTC. It codes for CSVQTGNYGYTF.

V gene TRBV15 combines with J gene TRBJ2-2, with 7 positions matching TRBD2. Trimming took 4 bases from V and 2 from J; bases not matched to a gene: 10. The germline CDR1 and CDR2 sequences are LNHNV and YYDKDF (reference sequence). CDR3 length: 17 amino acids. CDR3 loop: CATSTWERGANTGELFF. In DNA, the CDR3 is TGTGCCACCAGCACCTGGGAGCGGGGAGCAAACACCGGGGAGCTGTTTTTT.

The chain employs TRBV28 and TRBJ2-5, with 10 bases fitting TRBD1. V dropped 5 bases and J dropped 5; count of bases not matched to a gene: 11. The CDR3 covers 16 residues. Germline CDR1 MDHEN, CDR2 SYDVKM. CDR3 coding DNA: TGTGCCAGCAGTGGCCGGGGACAGGGGTTTGTGGAGACCCAGTACTTC. This translates into CASSGRGQGFVETQYF.

The gene calls are TRBV5-1 and TRBJ2-5, with D possibly being TRBD1 or TRBD2 (5 bases each). The CDR3 runs to 17 residues. Trimming removed 3 bases at V and 4 bases at J, with 22 bases between. Germline CDR1 reads SGHRS; CDR2 reads YFSETQ. CDR3 amino acids: CASSWGKAAGDGETQYF. Written as DNA, the CDR3 is TGCGCCAGCAGCTGGGGGAAAGCGGCCGGGGATGGAGAGACCCAGTACTTC.

V gene TRBV29-1 combines with J gene TRBJ2-5, with TRBD1 matching 7 bases. With 3 bases clipped from V and 1 base from J, the junction kept 8 bases outside the gene matches. Germline V gene data show CDR1 as SQVTM and CDR2 as ANQGSEA. CDR3 length: 15 residues. The CDR3 region has the DNA TGCAGCGTTGACGTCGACAGGGCCCTCCAAGAGACCCAGTACTTC. Protein product: CSVDVDRALQETQYF.

The CDR3 bases are TGCGCCAGCAGCCAAGATTTGATTCGCGGAGCTGTTCAAGAGACCCAGTACTTC. This codes for CASSQDLIRGAVQETQYF. The chain carries TRBV4-1 and TRBJ2-5; D is unresolved. V gave up 0 bases and J gave up 2 bases, with 19 bases separating them. Germline CDR1 reads MGHRA; CDR2 reads YSYEKL. CDR3 size: 18 residues.

The chain links TRBV29-1 to TRBJ2-1; weak D call: TRBD1 (5 bases). This CDR3 is 13 amino acids long. V was clipped by 4 bases and J by 3 bases, with 10 bases between them. Germline CDR1 SQVTM, CDR2 ANQGSEA. The CDR3 region has the DNA TGCAGCGTTGGGACAAATATCTACAATGAGCAGTTCTTC. It specifies CSVGTNIYNEQFF.

The J gene is TRBJ2-7, the V gene TRBV29-1; D is unresolved. The CDR3 is made up of 12 amino acids. V gave up 6 bases and J gave up 4 bases, with 13 bases separating them. Germline loops: CDR1 SQVTM, CDR2 ANQGSEA. The CDR3 loop is CSVTPHGYEQYV. DNA for the CDR3: TGCAGCGTCACTCCCCACGGGTACGAGCAGTACGTC.

V usage is TRBV6-9 and J usage is TRBJ2-7; no clear D. CDR1 is MNHGY and CDR2 is SVAAGI in the germline V gene. CDR3 size: 14 residues. V was pared by 5 bases and J by 5 bases, with 16 bases between. For the CDR3, the DNA is TGTGCCAGCAGTCCCGTGGAAATCGGCCACGAGCAGTACGTC. Its protein product is CASSPVEIGHEQYV.

The table lists this clonotype with a count of one. The chain employs TRBV14 and TRBJ2-1; the D gene is possibly TRBD2 (6 bases). This CDR3 is built from 14 residues. Germline V lookup: CDR1 SGHDN, CDR2 FVKESK. V was pared by 4 bases and J by 8 bases, with 15 bases between. The CDR3 region is CASSRLAFGDEQFF. The DNA for the CDR3 is TGTGCCAGCAGCCGTCTAGCGTTCGGAGATGAGCAGTTCTTC.

Only one count was recorded for this clonotype. The V gene is TRBV19, the J gene TRBJ1-1, with D perhaps TRBD1 (5 bases). CDR3 length: 13 amino acids. V gave up 9 bases and J gave up 3 bases, with 14 bases separating them. Germline V gene sequence: CDR1 LNHDA, CDR2 SQIVND (reference sequence). Here the CDR3 DNA reads TGTGCCAGCAGGGAGGCGGGGTACACTGAAGCTTTCTTT. Its translation is CASREAGYTEAFF.

This rearrangement joins TRBV20-1 to TRBJ2-5; 8 nucleotides align to TRBD1. V shed 8 bases and J 5 bases; nucleotides not matched to a gene: 4. CDR3 length equals 11 residues. In germline, CDR1 is DFQATT, CDR2 SNEGSKA (reference sequence). The DNA of the CDR3 is TGCAGTCTTAACAGGGGGGAGACCCAGTACTTC. It is translated as CSLNRGETQYF.

The chain couples TRBV28 to TRBJ1-2, with 8 bases aligning to TRBD1. Unmatched junction bases numbered 8, after V lost 6 bases and J lost 8 bases. Germline V gene data show CDR1 as MDHEN and CDR2 as SYDVKM. The CDR3 is 13 residues long. CDR3 sequence reads: CASRRLRGHGYTF. CDR3 sequence (DNA): TGTGCCAGCAGACGCCTCAGGGGGCACGGCTACACCTTC.

The rearrangement links TRBV20-1 to TRBJ2-1, with 8 bases fitting TRBD2. The CDR3 sequence is 14 residues long. The germline gives CDR1 DFQATT, CDR2 SNEGSKA (reference sequence). Trimming removed 6 bases from V and 7 bases from J; junction bases left unmatched: 11. The CDR3: CSAPTSGRGNEQFF. The CDR3 region has the DNA TGCAGTGCGCCTACTAGCGGTAGGGGGAATGAGCAGTTCTTC.

This clonotype occurred once. The V gene is TRBV20-1, the J gene TRBJ2-7, with unresolved D. Germline assignment: CDR1 DFQATT and CDR2 SNEGSKA (reference sequence). The ends were cut back, 6 bases at V and 0 bases at J, with 9 bases in the middle. This CDR3 has 12 residues. The CDR3, as DNA: TGCAGTGCCCGCCGGAGCTCCTACGAGCAGTACGTC. This encodes CSARRSSYEQYV.

V is TRBV15 and J is TRBJ2-3; 7 bases map to TRBD1. This CDR3 comprises 15 residues. In germline, CDR1 is LNHNV, CDR2 YYDKDF (reference sequence). Trimming removed 0 bases from V and 4 bases from J; junction bases left unmatched: 4. As DNA, the CDR3 is TGTGCCACCAGCAGAGACGGACAGGCGTCAGATACGCAGTATTTT. Encoded protein: CATSRDGQASDTQYF.

This CDR3 reads CASSQAEPGLGEQFF. The CDR3, as DNA: TGTGCCAGCAGCCAAGCTGAACCCGGGCTCGGTGAGCAGTTCTTC. The chain carries TRBV3-1 and TRBJ2-1; no clear D. The CDR3 extends over 15 amino acids. The germline V gene encodes CDR1 LGHDT and CDR2 YNNKEL (reference sequence). The ends were cut back, 1 base at V and 9 bases at J, with 16 bases in the middle.

This rearrangement joins TRBV5-1 to TRBJ2-6; possible D gene TRBD2, 6 bases. Trimming cost V 4 bases and J 0 bases, with 8 bases left between them. There are 15 residues in the CDR3. CDR1 and CDR2 from the germline V gene are SGHRS and YFSETQ. Here the CDR3 reads CASSGGVSGANVLTF. Written as DNA, the CDR3 is TGCGCCAGCAGCGGAGGGGTCTCTGGGGCCAACGTCCTGACTTTC.

The chain recombines TRBV29-1 with TRBJ1-1; possible D gene TRBD1, 5 bases. Germline assignment: CDR1 SQVTM and CDR2 ANQGSEA. Deletions cut 2 bases from V and 1 base from J, with 11 bases between. The CDR3 has 14 amino acids. The CDR3 here is CSVERGVTNTEAFF. Written as DNA, the CDR3 is TGCAGCGTTGAAAGGGGTGTGACGAACACTGAAGCTTTCTTT.

V and J are TRBV4-3 and TRBJ1-6; D is undetermined. Germline lookup yields CDR1 LGHNA and CDR2 YSLEER. The germline V and J ends were trimmed by 6 bases and 7 bases, with 10 bases remaining between them. The CDR3 covers 13 residues. CDR3 residues: CASRAELNSPLHF. CDR3 DNA sequence: TGCGCCAGCAGGGCGGAGCTCAATTCACCCCTCCACTTT.

The chain combines TRBV4-2 with TRBJ1-1, with D possibly matching TRBD1 (6 bases). Germline loops: CDR1 LGHNA, CDR2 YNFKEQ. V dropped 2 bases and J dropped 7 bases, with 17 bases sitting between them. CDR3 length: 15 amino acids. The CDR3 reads CASSQYPGAWGEAFF. CDR3 in DNA: TGTGCCAGCAGCCAATACCCAGGGGCTTGGGGTGAAGCTTTCTTT.

This rearrangement joins TRBV6-5 to TRBJ2-3; D is unclear. The germline V gene encodes CDR1 MNHEY and CDR2 SVGAGI. This CDR3 spans 13 amino acids. Trimming shortened V by 7 bases and J by 2 bases, and 10 bases separated the two germline ends. The CDR3 reads CASTSRSTDTQYF. The CDR3 coding sequence is TGTGCCAGCACTTCCCGGTCCACAGATACGCAGTATTTT.

The J gene is TRBJ2-3, the V gene TRBV25-1, with 7 bases identical to TRBD1. V trimming: 3 bases; J trimming: 7 bases; junction bases outside the gene matches: 7. Per germline, CDR1 MGHDK and CDR2 SYGVNS. The CDR3 loop spans 14 amino acids. The CDR3 sequence: CASSDRQGGHTQYF. CDR3 in DNA: TGTGCCAGCAGTGACCGACAGGGTGGTCATACGCAGTATTTT.

This chain links TRBV23-1 with TRBJ1-1, with D possibly matching TRBD1 (5 bases). TRBV23-1 is known as an ORF, though its function is uncertain. The CDR3 has 15 amino acids. V dropped 4 bases and J dropped 3 bases, with 15 bases sitting between them. The CDR3 nucleotides read TGCGCCAGCAGTCCGGTGGGCCAGGGCTACACTGAAGCTTTCTTT. Encoded protein: CASSPVGQGYTEAFF.

The rearrangement uses TRBV20-1 and TRBJ2-5, with 10 bases fitting TRBD2. Trimming at V came to 8 bases and at J to 0 bases, leaving 6 bases not matched to a gene. CDR1 is DFQATT, CDR2 SNEGSKA, per germline (reference sequence). The CDR3 runs to 14 residues. Here the CDR3 reads CSSLSGRYQETQYF. The CDR3 nucleotides read TGCAGTTCTCTTAGCGGGAGGTACCAAGAGACCCAGTACTTC.

This chain connects TRBV15 to TRBJ2-1, with TRBD2 matching 7 bases. The CDR3 is made up of 13 amino acids. The V segment lost 8 bases and the J segment 8 bases; nucleotides outside the gene matches: 9. Germline lookup yields CDR1 LNHNV and CDR2 YYDKDF (reference sequence). CDR3 in amino acids: CATQVGGEDEQFF. The CDR3 DNA reads as TGTGCCACCCAAGTGGGGGGGGAGGATGAGCAGTTCTTC.

The gene calls are TRBV12-5 and TRBJ1-2; no clear D gene. V was shortened by 7 bases and J by 7 bases, with 19 bases between the two germline ends. This CDR3 spans 14 amino acids. In germline, CDR1 is LGHNT, CDR2 FRNRAP. DNA of the CDR3: TGTGCTAGTGATTGTATCCTGCGGTTTCGTGGCTACACCTTC. Its translation: CASDCILRFRGYTF.

This clonotype was counted a single time. The rearrangement uses TRBV28 and TRBJ1-2; D is unclear. V was shortened by 5 bases and J by 5 bases, with 9 bases between the two germline ends. Germline V gives CDR1 MDHEN, CDR2 SYDVKM. CDR3 size: 12 residues. For the CDR3, the DNA is TGTGCCAGCAGTGTAAGGACTTATGGCTACACCTTC. Translated: CASSVRTYGYTF.

The chain joins TRBV29-1 to TRBJ2-2, with 10 bases aligning to TRBD2. The length of the CDR3 is 14 residues. Germline CDR1 reads SQVTM; CDR2 reads ANQGSEA. Trimming at V came to 6 bases and at J to 4 bases, leaving 5 bases not matched to a gene. The CDR3 is CSVGSGGTTGELFF. CDR3 nucleotides: TGCAGCGTCGGTAGCGGGGGGACCACCGGGGAGCTGTTTTTT.

This CDR3 is CASSEGREKLFF. CDR3 DNA: TGTGCCAGCAGCGAAGGGCGGGAAAAACTGTTTTTT. V gene TRBV7-9 combines with J gene TRBJ1-4; no clear D gene. CDR1 and CDR2 from the germline V gene are SEHNR and FQNEAQ (reference sequence). V gave up 5 bases and J gave up 8 bases, with 9 bases separating them. CDR3 length: 12 amino acids.

The chain couples TRBV4-3 to TRBJ2-5; no clear D gene. The ends were cut back, 1 base at V and 4 bases at J, with 10 bases in the middle. CDR1 is LGHNA and CDR2 is YSLEER in the germline V gene. This CDR3 has 14 amino acids. The CDR3: CASSQGLTRETQYF. CDR3 bases: TGCGCCAGCAGCCAAGGTCTCACGCGAGAGACCCAGTACTTC.